This entry describes one T cell receptor beta chain. The antigen remains undetermined. The data stem from a study of regulatory T cells in long-lasting Graves disease. Broader study findings: Favoring TRBV28, TRBJ1-2 and TRBJ2-5 was a feature seen in persistent disease. Patients with persistent disease shared 2,741 public clonotypes, outpacing the 966 shared by new patients.

Construction of TCR beta libraries relied on iRepertoire HTBI primers and on Arm-PCR targeting CDR3 regions. In TCRdb, the multiplex PCR reads were re-called with MiXCR into one record per CDR3 protein. The sample includes over 650,000 distinct CDR3 sequences, about 32% of them seen just once. V lost 3 bases to trimming and J lost 1 base, with 9 bases between them. This CDR3 spans 14 amino acids. CDR1 is SGHDN, CDR2 FVKESK, per germline. Time point denoted: persistent/refractory GD, antithyroid drugs over 5 years with positive TRAb. Scientists built the TCR library using RNA that was extracted from PBMCs. Into tubes containing EDTA, roughly 8.8 milliliters of peripheral blood were drawn.

The chain joins TRBV14 to TRBJ1-1; D gene unclear. The source of this sequence is a female donor with Graves disease. The specimen comprised peripheral blood mononuclear cells (PBMCs), sampled when the disease was refractory, from a patient treated with antithyroid drugs. This CDR3 reads CASSHHSSNTEAFF. CDR3 coding DNA: TGTGCCAGCAGCCACCACAGCTCGAACACTGAAGCTTTCTTT.